The 4 T cell receptor beta chains given below trace back to one sample, sequenced in a study of early stage breast cancer tumors. TCRdb's table, derived via immunoSEQ multiplex PCR, lists solely in-frame clones and lacks some. The sample includes roughly 14,000 clones, roughly 83% of them seen just once. The source material was normal breast tissue next to the tumor. The source is a person aged 25 to 39 with breast cancer.

The rearrangement joins TRBV7-9 to TRBJ2-1, with D unresolved. This CDR3 spans 13 amino acids. V dropped 5 bases and J dropped 0 bases, with 5 bases sitting between them. Germline CDR1 is SEHNR and CDR2 is FQNEAQ (reference sequence). The CDR3 here is CASSGGSYNEQFF. The CDR3 DNA follows: TGTGCCAGCAGCGGCGGCTCCTACAATGAGCAGTTCTTC.

This clone occurred once. The gene calls are TRBV9 and TRBJ2-1, with no clear D. Germline V gene sequence: CDR1 SGDLS, CDR2 YYNGEE. The CDR3 spans 14 residues. Trimming pared 4 bases from V and 4 bases from J, leaving 12 bases between. The CDR3 DNA follows: TGTGCCAGCAGCCCCCGCCCCCCTTACAATGAGCAGTTCTTC. Encoded protein: CASSPRPPYNEQFF.

The rearrangement uses TRBV6-1 and TRBJ1-2; D remains ambiguous. V lost 7 bases, J lost 4 bases, and 13 bases lay in between. From germline, CDR1 is MNHNS and CDR2 SASEGT. The CDR3 extends over 13 amino acids. Here the CDR3 DNA reads TGTGCCAGCAAACCGACCCTGGGCTATGGCTACACCTTC. Encoded protein: CASKPTLGYGYTF.

In nucleotides, the CDR3 is TGCGCCAGCCGGACTAGCGGGAGTTCGGGGGAGCTGTTTTTT. Its protein is CASRTSGSSGELFF. The gene calls are TRBV10-2 and TRBJ2-2, with TRBD2 matching over 13 bases. This CDR3 region has 14 residues. Looked up from germline, CDR1 is WSHSY and CDR2 is SAAADI. The V and J ends lost 8 bases and 8 bases, in that order; junction bases with no gene match: 5.